These T cell receptor beta chains were read from a single sample in a study of cytomegalovirus exposure and HLA in healthy donors. TCRdb's copy holds only in-frame clones and misses some; the assay was immunoSEQ multiplex PCR. Of 200,000 to 250,000 clones listed, roughly 70% are singletons. The source material was PBMCs. Every receptor here comes from a woman in her 30s in good health and CMV-seronegative. Both conserved end residues are part of each CDR3. D genes are given only for firm matches. Expanded clones are given a class, and other clones once, few, many or no size at all.

V gene: TRBV10-3
clone size: few
CDR3 length: 13
D gene: TRBD1
J gene: TRBJ2-3
CDR3 DNA: TGTGCCATCGGGGAACAGGGGACAGATACGCAGTATTTT
CDR3 protein: CAIGEQGTDTQYF

V gene: TRBV5-5
clone size: -
CDR3 length: 15
D gene: -
J gene: TRBJ1-3
CDR3 DNA: TGTGCCAGCAGCCGGCCGGGGAGCTCTGGAAACACCATATATTTT
CDR3 protein: CASSRPGSSGNTIYF

V gene: TRBV12-5
clone size: -
CDR3 length: 13
D gene: -
J gene: TRBJ2-2
CDR3 DNA: TGTGCTAGTGGTTCCAGGGTGAGCGGGGAGCTGTTTTTT
CDR3 protein: CASGSRVSGELFF

V gene: TRBV7-2
clone size: -
CDR3 length: 17
D gene: TRBD2
J gene: TRBJ2-3
CDR3 DNA: TGTGCCAGCAGCTCCCGGGCCACTAGCGGGGGCGCAGATACGCAGTATTTT
CDR3 protein: CASSSRATSGGADTQYF

V gene: TRBV5-4
clone size: few
CDR3 length: 17
D gene: TRBD2
J gene: TRBJ2-1
CDR3 DNA: TGTGCCAGCGGACGACTAGCGGGAGGGTCAGCCTACAATGAGCAGTTCTTC
CDR3 protein: CASGRLAGGSAYNEQFF

V gene: TRBV5-4
clone size: few
CDR3 length: 16
D gene: TRBD1
J gene: TRBJ2-7
CDR3 DNA: TGTGCCAGCAGCTTGATTGGGGACAGGGGTTCCTACGAGCAGTACTTC
CDR3 protein: CASSLIGDRGSYEQYF

V gene: TRBV30
clone size: once
CDR3 length: 17
D gene: -
J gene: TRBJ1-1
CDR3 DNA: TGTGCCTGGAGTCCCCTCCCGGGACCCCAGGAGGGCACTGAAGCTTTCTTT
CDR3 protein: CAWSPLPGPQEGTEAFF

V gene: TRBV5-6
clone size: -
CDR3 length: 16
D gene: TRBD1
J gene: TRBJ1-2
CDR3 DNA: TGTGCCAGCAGCCCCGGGACAGGAAGGGCCAACTATGGCTACACCTTC
CDR3 protein: CASSPGTGRANYGYTF

V gene: TRBV6-5
clone size: -
CDR3 length: 14
D gene: -
J gene: TRBJ2-7
CDR3 DNA: TGTGCCAGCAGTTACTCCGACTCCTCCTACGAGCAGTACTTC
CDR3 protein: CASSYSDSSYEQYF

V gene: TRBV11-2
clone size: -
CDR3 length: 16
D gene: TRBD1
J gene: TRBJ1-2
CDR3 DNA: TGTGCCAGCAGCTCGGGGGACAGGGGGCTCGACTATGGCTACACCTTC
CDR3 protein: CASSSGDRGLDYGYTF

V gene: TRBV6-1
clone size: -
CDR3 length: 15
D gene: TRBD1
J gene: TRBJ1-1
CDR3 DNA: TGTGCCAGCAGTGCAGGGGACAGCGGGAACACTGAAGCTTTCTTT
CDR3 protein: CASSAGDSGNTEAFF

V gene: TRBV5-1
clone size: few
CDR3 length: 15
D gene: TRBD1
J gene: TRBJ1-2
CDR3 DNA: TGCGCCAGCAGCTTGGGGACAGGGCTTAACTATGGCTACACCTTC
CDR3 protein: CASSLGTGLNYGYTF

V gene: TRBV7-9
clone size: -
CDR3 length: 15
D gene: -
J gene: TRBJ1-3
CDR3 DNA: TGTGCCAGCAGCTTGTTTCGGGACAACAGAAACACCATATATTTT
CDR3 protein: CASSLFRDNRNTIYF

V gene: TRBV29-1
clone size: -
CDR3 length: 13
D gene: TRBD2
J gene: TRBJ2-1
CDR3 DNA: TGCAGCGTTGGTCTAGCGGGAGTTTGGGAGCAGTTCTTC
CDR3 protein: CSVGLAGVWEQFF

V gene: TRBV29-1
clone size: -
CDR3 length: 14
D gene: -
J gene: TRBJ2-1
CDR3 DNA: TGCAGCGTTGAAGCGGGGAAACCTTACAATGAGCAGTTCTTC
CDR3 protein: CSVEAGKPYNEQFF

V gene: TRBV4-2
clone size: -
CDR3 length: 15
D gene: -
J gene: TRBJ1-2
CDR3 DNA: TGTGCCAGCAGCCTGCTCCCCCCCAGGGTTGATGGCTACACCTTC
CDR3 protein: CASSLLPPRVDGYTF

V gene: TRBV7-3
clone size: -
CDR3 length: 11
D gene: -
J gene: TRBJ2-1
CDR3 DNA: TGTGCCAGCAGCTCAGGACTGGGGCAGTTCTTC
CDR3 protein: CASSSGLGQFF

V gene: TRBV7-3
clone size: -
CDR3 length: 14
D gene: -
J gene: TRBJ2-5
CDR3 DNA: TGTGCCAGCAGCCGGGGGCCTAGCGGAGAGACCCAGTACTTC
CDR3 protein: CASSRGPSGETQYF

V gene: TRBV30
clone size: -
CDR3 length: 17
D gene: TRBD1
J gene: TRBJ1-4
CDR3 DNA: TGTGCCTGGAGTGACTTCAGTAGGGGGACAGGGAACCAAAAACTGTTTTTT
CDR3 protein: CAWSDFSRGTGNQKLFF

V gene: TRBV7-3
clone size: -
CDR3 length: 16
D gene: -
J gene: TRBJ2-2
CDR3 DNA: TGTGCCAGCAGTGACCGTCGGGCAGGGGATACCGGGGAGCTGTTTTTT
CDR3 protein: CASSDRRAGDTGELFF

V gene: TRBV9
clone size: -
CDR3 length: 16
D gene: TRBD2
J gene: TRBJ2-5
CDR3 DNA: TGTGCCAGCAGCGCTGGGACTAGCGGGAGATCAGTGACCCAGTACTTC
CDR3 protein: CASSAGTSGRSVTQYF